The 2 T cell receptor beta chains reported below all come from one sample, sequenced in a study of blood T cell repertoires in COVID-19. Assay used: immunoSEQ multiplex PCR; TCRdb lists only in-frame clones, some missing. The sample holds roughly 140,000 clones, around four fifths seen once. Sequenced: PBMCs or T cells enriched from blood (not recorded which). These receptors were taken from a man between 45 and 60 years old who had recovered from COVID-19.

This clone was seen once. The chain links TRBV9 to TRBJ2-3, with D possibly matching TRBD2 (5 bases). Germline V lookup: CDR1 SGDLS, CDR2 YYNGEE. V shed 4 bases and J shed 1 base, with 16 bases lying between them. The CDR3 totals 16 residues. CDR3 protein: CASSPRGQPRTDTQYF. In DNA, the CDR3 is TGTGCCAGCAGCCCGAGAGGGCAGCCTCGCACAGATACGCAGTATTTT.

The CDR3 loop is CASSLRSGHRNTEAFF. In nucleotides, the CDR3 is TGTGCCAGCAGCTTAAGGTCGGGACACCGAAACACTGAAGCTTTCTTT. The chain carries TRBV13 and TRBJ1-1, with D perhaps TRBD1 (6 bases). Trimming pared 2 bases from V and 2 bases from J, leaving 15 bases between. This CDR3 comprises 16 residues. The germline gives CDR1 PRHDT, CDR2 FYEKMQ (reference sequence).